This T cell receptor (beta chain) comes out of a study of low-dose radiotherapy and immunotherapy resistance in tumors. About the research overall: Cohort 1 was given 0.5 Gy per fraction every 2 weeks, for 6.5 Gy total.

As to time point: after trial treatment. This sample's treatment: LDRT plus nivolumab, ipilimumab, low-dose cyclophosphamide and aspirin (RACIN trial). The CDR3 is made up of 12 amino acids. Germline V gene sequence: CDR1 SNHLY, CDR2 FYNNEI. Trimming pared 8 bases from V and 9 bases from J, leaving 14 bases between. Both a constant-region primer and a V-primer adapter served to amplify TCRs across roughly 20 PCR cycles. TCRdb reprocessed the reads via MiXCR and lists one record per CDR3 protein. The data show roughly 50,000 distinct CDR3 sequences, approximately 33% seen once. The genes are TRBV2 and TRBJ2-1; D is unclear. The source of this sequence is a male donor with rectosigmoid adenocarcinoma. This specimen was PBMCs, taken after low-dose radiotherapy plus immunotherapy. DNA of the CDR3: TGTGCCAGCGGCCTTTGGGCCGGTGAGCAGTTCTTC. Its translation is CASGLWAGEQFF. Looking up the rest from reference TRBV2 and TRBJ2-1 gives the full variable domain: EPEVTQTPSHQVTQMGQEVILRCVPISNHLYFYWYRQILGQKVEFLVSFYNNEISEKSEIFDDQFSVERPDGSNFTLKIRSTKLEDSAMYFCASGLWAGEQFFGPGTRLTVL.